This T cell receptor (beta chain) came from a study of blood T cell repertoires in COVID-19. Study in general: Sample material is recorded as cDNA or gDNA derived from T cells, B-cell-depleted T cells, or PBMCs.

TCRdb's table, derived via immunoSEQ multiplex PCR, lists solely in-frame clones and lacks some. The data contain about 98,000 clones, about 81% of them seen just once; the ten biggest clones take up roughly 4.1%. The CDR3 consists of 13 residues. Germline loops: CDR1 LGHNT, CDR2 FRNRAP. The germline V and J ends were trimmed by 0 bases and 7 bases, with 7 bases remaining between them. The sequenced material came from peripheral blood. This clonotype was obtained from a man in his sixties with acute or convalescent COVID-19. The chain has TRBV12-5 and TRBJ2-1; no definite D call. In DNA, the CDR3 is TGTGCTAGTGGTTTGGTACTCTGGAATGAGCAGTTCTTC. Translating it yields CASGLVLWNEQFF. Together with reference TRBV12-5 and TRBJ2-1, the CDR3 gives the full variable domain: DARVTQTPRHKVTEMGQEVTMRCQPILGHNTVFWYRQTMMQGLELLAYFRNRAPLDDSGMPKDRFSAEMPDATLATLKIQPSEPRDSAVYFCASGLVLWNEQFFGPGTRLTVL.